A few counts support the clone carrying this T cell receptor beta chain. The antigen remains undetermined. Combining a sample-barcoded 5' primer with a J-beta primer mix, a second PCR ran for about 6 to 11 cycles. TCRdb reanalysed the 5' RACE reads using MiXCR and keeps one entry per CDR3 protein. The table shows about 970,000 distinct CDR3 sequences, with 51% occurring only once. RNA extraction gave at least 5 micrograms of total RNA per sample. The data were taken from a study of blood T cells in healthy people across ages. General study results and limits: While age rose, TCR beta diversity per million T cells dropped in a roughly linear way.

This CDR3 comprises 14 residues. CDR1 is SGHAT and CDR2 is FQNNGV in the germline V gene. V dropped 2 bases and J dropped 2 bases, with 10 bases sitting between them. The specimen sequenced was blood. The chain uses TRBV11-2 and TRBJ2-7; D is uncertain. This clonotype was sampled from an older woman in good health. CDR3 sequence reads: CASSLRQITYEQYF. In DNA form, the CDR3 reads TGTGCCAGCAGCTTAAGGCAGATTACCTACGAGCAGTACTTC. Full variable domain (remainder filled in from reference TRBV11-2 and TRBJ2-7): EAGVAQSPRYKIIEKRQSVAFWCNPISGHATLYWYQQILGQGPKLLIQFQNNGVVDDSQLPKDRFSAERLKGVDSTLKIQPAKLEDSAVYLCASSLRQITYEQYFGPGTRLTVT.